This TCR beta chain was recorded in a study of shared clonotypes between healthy human individuals (dated by TCRdb to between 2020 and 2021). Looking at the study overall: Three men and a couple of women, aged 18 to 49 years, made up the cohort. To increase sequencing depth and limit assay-specific biases, TCR repertoire library preparation and sequencing were carried out by different laboratories using diverse techniques. For each donor, three plates each were used for CD4 naive and CD4 memory, two plates were used for CD8 naive, and one plate was used for CD8 memory. To estimate repertoire size and how much clonotype sharing occurs between individuals, the study deeply sequenced the blood TCR repertoires of roughly 5 healthy adults. Leukapheresis yielded between about 0.94 and 8.9 billion PBMCs per donor. Overall study results and their limits: Based on pairwise subsampling, the degree of clonotype sharing among donors was expected to be affected by sequencing depth. The small number of donors limited the genetic and exposure-history diversity represented. Clonotypes shared by all four sorted-subset donors showed higher generation probabilities than non-shared clonotypes. Even with the large sequencing depth, rarefaction of the sorted-subset datasets indicated that sequencing was incomplete. Sampling was restricted to blood, and TCR repertoires in tissues likely differ from the TCR repertoires found in blood. Naive subsets generally had larger estimated clonotype richness than memory subsets did. When a handful of donors were compared, the shared fraction of clonotypes was 5% to 6.5% for naive CD4, 3.5% to 4% for naive CD8, 2% to 2.5% for memory CD4, and less than 0.5% for memory CD8.

Using the deep immunoSEQ assay, multiplex PCR amplified TCR CDR3 regions from genomic DNA. For each cell subset, the extracted genomic DNA was distributed evenly across all wells of several immunoSEQ 96-well plates, and each plate served as one replicate. Each replicate PCR for sorted subsets received approximately 200 ng genomic DNA, equal to tens of thousands of T cell genomes. Purified libraries were measured with a Qubit 3.0 fluorometer, size-checked on a Bioanalyzer 2100, and measured again with the KAPA Library Quantification kit. A separate single-read 150-cycle Illumina NextSeq 550 flow cell was used to sequence each immunoSEQ 96-well plate. As for the authors' bioinformatics: Because the immunoSEQ output held only junctional sequences and lacked quality scores, the filtering could not match the filtering applied to full-length reads. Sequences were annotated with PyIR, a Python wrapper for IgBLAST v1.9, and V/J genes and CDR3 were assigned using IMGT germline references. Reads were removed for weak V/J assignments (E-value above 1e-6), missing CDR3, stop codons, out-of-frame junctions, or ambiguous translated residues. V3J clonotypes were defined by identical inferred V gene, J gene, and CDR3 amino acid sequence. Percentage overlap between repertoires was calculated by dividing the number of shared unique clonotypes by the size of the smaller repertoire. RTK rarefaction, the Chao1 estimator, and Recon v2.1 estimates of unobserved clonotypes were used to assess repertoire richness. For all TCRbeta clonotypes obtained by the gDNA method from several donors, generation probabilities were computed with OLGA. TCRdb's version of the immuneACCESS table is confined to in-frame rearrangements and falls short of the full clone set. An unresolved V gene accounts for under half of the shortfall where checked; the remainder is of unknown origin. Clonal size and the V and J genes are those of that table, whereas D and trimming came from the DNA. The sample yields about 960,000 clones; less than 85% were counted once. The ten largest clonotypes hold nearly 1.5% of the sample.

The CDR1 and CDR2 encoded by the germline V gene are MGHRA and YSYEKL. The CDR3 has 16 amino acids, counting the end cysteine and phenylalanine. Of all the DNA, just the CDR3 is kept, 48 bases in frame from base 1. The donors were healthy, HIV-negative adults who had no recently reported acute infections or vaccinations. Every donor was a Caucasian adult living in Nashville, Tennessee, USA. CD4+ T cells were enriched by magnetic negative selection; naive cells were then positively selected on CD45RA, and the negative fraction formed the memory subset. Blood was obtained by leukapheresis, after which PBMCs were separated by Ficoll-Histopaque density gradient centrifugation and cryopreserved in liquid nitrogen vapor phase. Analytical flow cytometry was used to check the purity and quantity of each magnetically sorted T cell population. From each sorted fraction, genomic DNA was isolated and quantified by UV absorbance on a Nanodrop 2000c.

Only one count was recorded for this clone. No cognate antigen has been identified for it. Per-base quality was not reported, and no clone a single base away is much larger than it. This TCR derives from a man aged 18 to 30 in good health. The sample taken for sequencing was memory CD4+ T cells sorted from blood. What the cell subset or site label conveys for this sample: CD45RA-negative fraction. The chain uses TRBV4-1 and TRBJ2-5, and possibly TRBD2, on 7 matching bases. The DNA end is a closer match to TRBJ2-7, so the J assignment may be wrong. The DNA sequence reads TGCGCCAGCAGCCAAGATTGGGCGGGGGCGAAGTACGAGCAGTACTTC. Its protein product is CASSQDWAGAKYEQYF.